This entry concerns a single T cell receptor (beta chain). These data are taken from a study of cytomegalovirus exposure and HLA in healthy donors. CDR1 and CDR2 (germline): MDHEN, SYDVKM. This CDR3 has 15 residues. V lost 3 bases, J lost 0 bases, and 11 bases lay in between. Primers included in the PCR were 60 Vbeta and 13 Jbeta primers. Some clones are missing from TCRdb's copy, which holds only in-frame ones; the method was immunoSEQ multiplex PCR. The sample consists of roughly 43,000 clones, roughly 77% of them appearing once. This chain links TRBV28 with TRBJ1-2; weak D call: TRBD1 (5 bases). This clonotype was sampled from a man aged 25 to 40 in good health and CMV-seronegative. Sequencing was carried out using PBMCs. CDR3 coding DNA: TGTGCCAGCAGTTTGGGGGGAATAACTAACTATGGCTACACCTTC. Protein product: CASSLGGITNYGYTF.